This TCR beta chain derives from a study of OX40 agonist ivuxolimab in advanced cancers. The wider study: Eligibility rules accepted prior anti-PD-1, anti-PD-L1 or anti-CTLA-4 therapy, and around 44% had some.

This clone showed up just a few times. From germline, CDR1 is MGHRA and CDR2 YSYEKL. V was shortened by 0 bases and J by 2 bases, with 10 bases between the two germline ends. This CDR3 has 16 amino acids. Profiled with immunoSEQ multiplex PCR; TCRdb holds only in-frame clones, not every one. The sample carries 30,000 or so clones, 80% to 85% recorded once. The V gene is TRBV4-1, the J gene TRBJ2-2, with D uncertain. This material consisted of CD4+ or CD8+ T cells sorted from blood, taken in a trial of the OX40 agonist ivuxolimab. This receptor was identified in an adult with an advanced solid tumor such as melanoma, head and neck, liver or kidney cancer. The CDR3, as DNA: TGCGCCAGCAGCCAAGAAGACGGGCTTAACACCGGGGAGCTGTTTTTT. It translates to CASSQEDGLNTGELFF.